This is a list of T cell receptor beta chains from one sample in a study of response to subunit inactivated influenza vaccine. TCRdb called the RT-PCR reads again in MiXCR, with one record for every CDR3 protein. The sample shows roughly 160,000 distinct CDR3 sequences, about 11% of them seen only once. The source was non-naive T cells sorted from PBMCs, collected roughly 45 days after vaccination. The receptor source for this set is a man aged 45 to 65 who received an inactivated influenza vaccine. CDR3s include the opening cysteine and the closing phenylalanine or tryptophan. A D gene is named only where the DNA matches it firmly. Clone size is shown for a subset of rows, as once, few, many or a class of expanded clone.

D gene	V gene	clone size	J gene	CDR3 DNA	CDR3 protein
TRBD1	TRBV4-3	many	TRBJ1-2	TGCGCCAGCAGCCAGGTGACAGGGATCCATGGCTACACCTTC	CASSQVTGIHGYTF
NA	TRBV9	NA	TRBJ2-3	TGTGCCAGCAGCCCAGTAGGGCACCTCACAGATACGCAGTATTTT	CASSPVGHLTDTQYF
NA	TRBV6-1	many	TRBJ2-7	TGTGCCAGCAGTCTGCAGCCTAGCTACGAGCAGTACTTC	CASSLQPSYEQYF
NA	TRBV20-1	NA	TRBJ2-1	TGCAGTGCTAAGTACAGGTGGGATGAGCAGTTCTTC	CSAKYRWDEQFF
NA	TRBV12-3/TRBV12-4	NA	TRBJ1-2	TGTGCCAGCAGCCTCGCCCTAGCCAACTATGGCTACACCTTC	CASSLALANYGYTF
TRBD1	TRBV11-2	many	TRBJ2-7	TGTGCCAGCAGCCAGGGACAGGGGGCTACGCTAGGGTTTAACGAGCAGTACTTC	CASSQGQGATLGFNEQYF
NA	TRBV28	few	TRBJ1-3	TGTGCCAGCAGTTTCGGGGGGGCGCACGGAAACACCATATATTTT	CASSFGGAHGNTIYF
TRBD1	TRBV4-2	NA	TRBJ2-3	TGTGCCAGCAGCCAAGATCGGCAGGGGGCAATTGGGACAGATACGCAGTTTTTT	CASSQDRQGAIGTDTQFF
NA	TRBV5-1	many	TRBJ2-7	TGCGCCAGCAGCTTGGCCAACAGGGTAAACGAGCAGTACTTC	CASSLANRVNEQYF
NA	TRBV12-3/TRBV12-4	many	TRBJ2-1	TGTGCCAGCAGCCCAAGAGATGAGCAGTTCTTC	CASSPRDEQFF
NA	TRBV14	NA	TRBJ1-2	TGTGCCAGCAGCCAAGATCCGTTTACTTTAGCTAACTATGGCTACACCTTC	CASSQDPFTLANYGYTF
NA	TRBV20-1	few	TRBJ2-1	TGCAGTGCTAGAGGAGGATACAATGAGCAGTTCTTC	CSARGGYNEQFF
NA	TRBV7-8	few	TRBJ1-4	TGTGCCAGCAGCCCTACGGGGGAAAATGAAAAACTGTTTTTT	CASSPTGENEKLFF
NA	TRBV28	few	TRBJ2-1	TGTGCCAGCAGTTTTAGGGGGAGACCCTACAATGAGCAGTTCTTC	CASSFRGRPYNEQFF
NA	TRBV2	NA	TRBJ1-3	TGTGCCAGCAGTGAAGCGCTTTGGAGTGCCTCTGGAAACACCATATATTTT	CASSEALWSASGNTIYF
TRBD1	TRBV14	NA	TRBJ2-5	TGTGCCAGCAGCCCGAATATAGGGGGCCTGAAGTATCTACAAGAGACCCAGTACTTC	CASSPNIGGLKYLQETQYF
TRBD2	TRBV5-1	few	TRBJ2-1	TGCGCCAGCGCCTCTAGCGGGATCGATGAGCAGTTCTTC	CASASSGIDEQFF
NA	TRBV12-3/TRBV12-4	few	TRBJ2-7	TGTGCCAGCAGTCTTACTACAGGGAACAACGAGCAGTACTTC	CASSLTTGNNEQYF
NA	TRBV20-1	NA	TRBJ2-3	TGCAGTGCCACGGACTATCTCCATACGCAGTATTTT	CSATDYLHTQYF
TRBD2	TRBV29-1	NA	TRBJ2-3	TGCAGCGTTTTAGCCCCCCGGACGCGGGGGACAGATACGCAGTATTTT	CSVLAPRTRGTDTQYF
NA	TRBV7-2	NA	TRBJ1-5	TGTGCCAGCAGCCCTCAACCCTCCAATCAGCCCCAGCATTTT	CASSPQPSNQPQHF
NA	TRBV6-2/TRBV6-3	many	TRBJ2-7	TGTGCCAGCAGCTCTAGACAGCGAAATCTTCTCGGGCAGTACTTC	CASSSRQRNLLGQYF
TRBD2	TRBV5-1	many	TRBJ2-3	TGCGCCAGCAGCTTGGTAGCGGGAGGGCCGACAGATACGCAGTATTTT	CASSLVAGGPTDTQYF
TRBD1	TRBV6-2/TRBV6-3	few	TRBJ2-1	TGTGCCAGCACCCTGGACAGGGCGATCTCTCTCTACAATGAGCAGTTCTTC	CASTLDRAISLYNEQFF
NA	TRBV10-3	few	TRBJ1-4	TGTGCCATCAGTGCCAGCCAGCATAATGAAAAACTGTTTTTT	CAISASQHNEKLFF
TRBD1	TRBV5-1	many	TRBJ1-1	TGCGCCAGCAGCTCGCAGGGGGCGAACACTGAAGCTTTCTTT	CASSSQGANTEAFF
TRBD2	TRBV10-3	NA	TRBJ2-4	TGTGCCATCAGTGAGGAACTAGCGGTGTACCAAAACATTCAGTACTTC	CAISEELAVYQNIQYF
NA	TRBV20-1	NA	TRBJ1-4	TGCAGTGCGAAGGGGCCAGCTGAAAAACTGTTTTTT	CSAKGPAEKLFF
NA	TRBV6-2/TRBV6-3	NA	TRBJ2-7	TGTGCCAGCAGTTACAGTCGGATCAGGGGCGAGCAGTACTTC	CASSYSRIRGEQYF
NA	TRBV7-2	NA	TRBJ2-5	TGTGCCAGCAGCCCCGGGACTCTAGAGACCCAGTACTTC	CASSPGTLETQYF
NA	TRBV27	NA	TRBJ1-6	TGTGCCAGCAGTTTGGGGGCGGCGTCACCCCTCCACTTT	CASSLGAASPLHF
TRBD1	TRBV4-2	NA	TRBJ1-3	TGTGCCAGCAGCCCCGGGACAGCCACAGGAAACACCATATATTTT	CASSPGTATGNTIYF
NA	TRBV20-1	many	TRBJ1-1	TGCAGTGCCGCGGAAGGGGTGAACACTGAAGCTTTCTTT	CSAAEGVNTEAFF
TRBD2	TRBV3-1	NA	TRBJ2-1	TGTGCCAGCAGCCAGCTAGCGGCGCAGTTCTTC	CASSQLAAQFF
NA	TRBV5-1	NA	TRBJ2-7	TGCGCCAGCAAAACCACATCAGGGGATTACGAGCAGTACTTC	CASKTTSGDYEQYF
NA	TRBV4-3	NA	TRBJ1-2	TGCGCCAGCAGCCAAGATATTTTTGCGGGGGATGGCTACACCTTC	CASSQDIFAGDGYTF
NA	TRBV7-2	NA	TRBJ2-7	TGTGCCAGCAGGGCAGGGGAAACCTCCTACGAGCAGTACTTC	CASRAGETSYEQYF
TRBD1	TRBV12-3/TRBV12-4	many	TRBJ1-2	TGTGCCAGCAGAATTACAGGGGGAGGCTACACCTTC	CASRITGGGYTF
NA	TRBV20-1	many	TRBJ2-3	TGCAGTGCTAGAGAGCAGGGCCCCGCGACAGATACGCAGTATTTT	CSAREQGPATDTQYF
NA	TRBV20-1	many	TRBJ1-6	TGCAGTGCCCGGTCCTCCTATAATTCACCCCTCCACTTT	CSARSSYNSPLHF
NA	TRBV7-2	few	TRBJ2-7	TGTGCCAGCAGAAGACAGGCGACGGGGTACGAGCAGTACTTC	CASRRQATGYEQYF
NA	TRBV7-2	NA	TRBJ2-3	TGTGCCAGCAGCTTTGGAGTTAAAGATACGCAGTATTTT	CASSFGVKDTQYF
TRBD1	TRBV7-9	NA	TRBJ1-1	TGTGCCAGCAGGACGGACAGGGACCAACCTGAAGCTTTCTTT	CASRTDRDQPEAFF
NA	TRBV15	NA	TRBJ2-1	TGTGCCACCAGCAGAGGAGGGACTCACCCATACAATGAGCAGTTCTTC	CATSRGGTHPYNEQFF
TRBD2	TRBV12-3/TRBV12-4	many	TRBJ2-2	TGTGCCACCCGGACTAGCGGGGGCGCGAACACCGGGGAGCTGTTTTTT	CATRTSGGANTGELFF
TRBD2	TRBV20-1	NA	TRBJ2-1	TGCAGTGCTAAACGACCGCTAGCGGGAGTCTATGAGCAGTTCTTC	CSAKRPLAGVYEQFF
NA	TRBV4-1	NA	TRBJ2-5	TGCGCCAGCAGCCAAGGGGTAATCCAAGAGACCCAGTACTTC	CASSQGVIQETQYF
TRBD1	TRBV2	many	TRBJ1-1	TGTGCCAGCAGGACAGGGTCTAACACTGAAGCTTTCTTT	CASRTGSNTEAFF
NA	TRBV7-8	NA	TRBJ2-7	TGTGCCAGCAGCTTAGTTGAGCCTCATTACGAGCAGTACTTC	CASSLVEPHYEQYF
NA	TRBV10-1	few	TRBJ1-1	TGCGCCAGCAGCCCCTCCAGTAGCACTGAAGCTTTCTTT	CASSPSSSTEAFF
NA	TRBV12-3/TRBV12-4	few	TRBJ1-6	TGTGCCAGCAGCCGGAGAGAAAGCTCCTATAATTCACCCCTCCACTTT	CASSRRESSYNSPLHF
NA	TRBV3-1	many	TRBJ2-1	TGTGCCAGCAGCCAAGACGGGCTGAGCTCCTACAATGAGCAGTTCTTC	CASSQDGLSSYNEQFF
NA	TRBV7-9	few	TRBJ2-5	TGTGCCAGCAGCTTAGAGGGTTTTATTCAAGAGACCCAGTACTTC	CASSLEGFIQETQYF
NA	TRBV2	many	TRBJ1-2	TGTGCCAGCAGTGATGGACAGTTCTATGGCTACACCTTC	CASSDGQFYGYTF
NA	TRBV12-3/TRBV12-4	many	TRBJ1-3	TGTGCCAGCACTTCCCGATTGGGGCAGAACTCTGGAAACACCATATATTTT	CASTSRLGQNSGNTIYF
NA	TRBV4-2	NA	TRBJ2-1	TGTGCCAGCAGCCAAGATGTTTATGGGGGCGTGGGTGAGCAGTTCTTC	CASSQDVYGGVGEQFF
TRBD2	TRBV5-1	NA	TRBJ2-3	TGCGCCAGCAGCTTGGCCGGGACTAGCGGGGGGGACGATACGCAGTATTTT	CASSLAGTSGGDDTQYF
NA	TRBV11-2	NA	TRBJ2-6	TGTGCCAGCAGCTCCCCCCGGCGGGCCAACGTCCTGACTTTC	CASSSPRRANVLTF
NA	TRBV18	few	TRBJ2-1	TGTGCCAGCTCCCTTGGGAGGCGGGATGAGCAGTTCTTC	CASSLGRRDEQFF
NA	TRBV5-5	many	TRBJ2-1	TGTGCCAGCAGCTTGGTAGGGGGGGATGAGCAGTTCTTC	CASSLVGGDEQFF